These T cell receptor beta chains were read from a single sample in a study of CD8 T cells in Susac syndrome. Via MiXCR, TCRdb re-called the immunoSEQ multiplex PCR reads, giving one row per CDR3 protein. This sample has 150,000 to 200,000 distinct CDR3 sequences, with nearly 97% found just once. Sequencing input: CD4+ T cells from PBMCs. These receptors originate from a human donor with multiple sclerosis. Both conserved end residues are part of each CDR3. Each record gives: CDR3 length, clone size, D gene, J gene, V gene, CDR3 DNA, CDR3 protein. A D gene is named only where the DNA matches it firmly. The size entry is marked missing in some rows and otherwise reads once, few, many or a size class.

14 - - TRBJ1-5 TRBV20-1 TGCAGTGCTCAACTACAGTGGAGCAATCAGCCCCAGCATTTT CSAQLQWSNQPQHF
13 once TRBD2 TRBJ2-3 TRBV20-1 TGCAGTGCTTGGGCTAGCGGGACCCATACGCAGTATTTT CSAWASGTHTQYF
13 - - TRBJ1-5 TRBV19 TGTGCCAGTAGTAACAGCGTAAATCAGCCCCAGCATTTT CASSNSVNQPQHF
14 - TRBD2 TRBJ2-1 TRBV2 TGTGCCAGCCGCTGGACTAGTTGGTACAATGAGCAGTTCTTC CASRWTSWYNEQFF
16 - - TRBJ2-7 TRBV7-9 TGTGCCAGCAGTCTCCCCCCGGTCGGAGGGGGCGACGAGCAGTACTTC CASSLPPVGGGDEQYF
16 once - TRBJ2-7 TRBV3-1 TGTGCCAGCAGCACCCGGACCCCTCAGGCCCTCTACGAGCAGTACTTC CASSTRTPQALYEQYF
14 - - TRBJ2-3 TRBV7-9 TGTGCCAGCAGCTTAGAACTAGTTTCAGATACGCAGTATTTT CASSLELVSDTQYF
15 once - TRBJ1-5 TRBV30 TGTGCCTGGAGTGTACGCGGGCCCCGGGGTCAGCCCCAGCATTTT CAWSVRGPRGQPQHF
13 - - TRBJ1-5 TRBV6-2/TRBV6-3 TGTGCCAGCAGTTACTCCCAAAATCAGCCCCAGCATTTT CASSYSQNQPQHF
16 - - TRBJ2-7 TRBV15 TGTGCCACCAGCAGGGGTTGGGGACGGACATCCTACGAGCAGTACTTC CATSRGWGRTSYEQYF
14 - TRBD1 TRBJ1-2 TRBV30 TGTGCCTGGAGTATGGGACAGGGGGGCTATGGCTACACCTTC CAWSMGQGGYGYTF
13 - - TRBJ1-2 TRBV29-1 TGCAGCGTTGGGGGGCAGGGGTACTATGGCTACACCTTC CSVGGQGYYGYTF
14 - - TRBJ2-3 TRBV23-1 TGCGCCAGCAGCCCTATCCCCGCCCCAGATACGCAGTATTTT CASSPIPAPDTQYF
14 - - TRBJ2-3 TRBV12-5 TGTGCTAGTGGTTCCCGTGGAGACACAGATACGCAGTATTTT CASGSRGDTDTQYF
13 once - TRBJ2-5 TRBV7-8 TGTGCCAGCAGCTTCAGGCACGGAGAGACCCAGTACTTC CASSFRHGETQYF